This T cell receptor beta chain was identified during a study of shared clonotypes between healthy human individuals (dated by TCRdb to the early 2020s). Background for the entire study: The cohort included a few men and a couple of women between 18 and 49 years of age. Leukapheresis yielded between about 0.94 and 8.9 billion PBMCs per donor. Different laboratories and diverse techniques were used to prepare libraries and sequence TCR repertoires, to increase sequencing depth and limit assay-specific biases. Blood TCR repertoires of about 5 healthy adults were deeply sequenced to estimate repertoire size and the extent of clonotype sharing between individuals. For each donor, CD4 naive and CD4 memory were each given three plates, CD8 naive was given two plates, and CD8 memory was given one plate.

TCR CDR3 regions were amplified from genomic DNA by multiplex PCR using the deep immunoSEQ assay. Extracted genomic DNA from each cell subset was spread evenly across all wells of several immunoSEQ 96-well plates, with each plate serving as a replicate. For sorted subsets, approximately 200 ng of genomic DNA, equivalent to roughly 30,000 T cell genomes, went into each replicate PCR. Purified libraries were measured with a Qubit 3.0 fluorometer, size-checked on a Bioanalyzer 2100, and measured again with the KAPA Library Quantification kit. Each immunoSEQ 96-well plate was sequenced on its own single-read 150-cycle Illumina NextSeq 550 flow cell. The published analysis was carried out like this. Because only junctional sequences without quality scores were contained in the immunoSEQ output, filtering matching that applied to full-length reads could not be performed. To assign V/J genes and CDR3, sequences were annotated using PyIR, a Python wrapper for IgBLAST v1.9, with IMGT germline references. Reads with weak V/J assignments (E-value above 1e-6), missing CDR3, stop codons, out-of-frame junctions, or ambiguous translated residues were removed. V3J clonotypes were defined by identical inferred V gene, J gene, and CDR3 amino acid sequence. To compute the percentage overlap between repertoires, the number of shared unique clonotypes was divided by the size of the smaller repertoire. Richness of each repertoire was evaluated using RTK rarefaction, the Chao1 estimator, and Recon v2.1 estimates of unobserved clonotypes. Generation probabilities were computed with OLGA for all TCRbeta clonotypes obtained by the gDNA method from four donors. TCRdb obtained this table from immuneACCESS and retained in-frame rearrangements with V and J assigned. These tables miss some clones; where compared with another copy, unresolved V genes account for less than half of the shortfall, and the remainder is unexplained. The DNA was the basis for D and trimming; V, J and clone size are from that table. The sample has around 2.3 million clones on record, 95% of them singletons. The ten largest clones add up to roughly 0.13% of the sample.

Trimming leaves V shorter by 2 bases and J shorter by 6 bases, with the junction holding 9 bases beyond the gene matches. From cysteine to phenylalanine, the CDR3 is 15 amino acids long. The sequence is cut down to CDR3 DNA, 45 bases in frame from base 1. Based on the germline V gene, the CDR1 and CDR2 sequences are SGHRS and YFSETQ. The donors were healthy, HIV-negative adults with no recently reported acute infections or vaccinations. Every donor was a Caucasian adult residing in Nashville, Tennessee, USA. CD4+ T cells were enriched through magnetic negative selection, after which naive cells were positively selected on CD45RA and the remaining negative fraction served as the memory subset. Blood was obtained by leukapheresis, after which PBMCs were separated by Ficoll-Histopaque density gradient centrifugation and cryopreserved in liquid nitrogen vapor phase. Analytical flow cytometry was used to check the purity and quantity of every magnetically sorted T cell population. Genomic DNA was isolated from each sorted fraction and quantified by UV absorbance on a Nanodrop 2000c.

As concerns this clone: It has no known antigen specificity. One base away there is no much larger clone; base qualities are not given. Other DNA variants within this sample encode the same CDR3.

Overall results and qualifications from the work: Rarefaction of sorted-subset datasets indicated incomplete sequencing despite the large sequencing depth. Compared with non-shared clonotypes, clonotypes shared by all four sorted-subset donors had higher generation probabilities. Naive subsets generally had larger estimated clonotype richness than memory subsets did. Across a few donors, around 5% of naive CD4, roughly 3.3% of naive CD8, approximately 2.5% of memory CD4, and under 0.45% of memory CD8 clonotypes were shared. Because the study included only a small number of donors, the genetic and exposure-history diversity represented was limited. Sampling was limited to blood, and TCR repertoires in tissue likely differ from TCR repertoires in blood. Pairwise subsampling led to the expectation that sequencing depth would affect the degree of clonotype sharing among donors.

The specimen sequenced was naive CD4+ T cells sorted from blood. The sample's cell subset or site label is to be understood as: CD45RA+ positively selected. This clonotype was obtained from a man aged 18 to 30 in good health. The sequence is built from TRBV5-1 and TRBJ2-3; 7 central nucleotides agree with TRBD1. The CDR3 protein sequence reads: CASSLGSGGTDTQYF. The DNA sequence follows: TGCGCCAGCAGCTTAGGGTCAGGGGGAACCGATACGCAGTATTTT. The reference TRBV5-1 and TRBJ2-3 proteins fill in what lies around the CDR3, so the full variable domain reads KAGVTQTPRYLIKTRGQQVTLSCSPISGHRSVSWYQQTPGQGLQFLFEYFSETQRNKGNFPGRFSGRQFSNSRSEMNVSTLELGDSALYLCASSLGSGGTDTQYFGPGTRLTVL.